This T cell receptor beta chain was recovered during a study of post-analysis software for immune sequencing data. Findings and caveats of the study: About 5 TRBV segments were significantly more frequent in patients than in controls. TRBV5-6, TRBV5-1 and TRBV20-1 were among these segments.

TCR beta libraries were prepared from cDNA with unique molecular identifiers. cDNA molecules numbering about 490,000 came from roughly 1 to 10 million T cells. TCRdb itself ran the PCR reads through MiXCR, one entry per CDR3 protein. The top ten clones hold roughly 10% of a sample with approximately 660,000 distinct CDR3 sequences, roughly three fifths of them seen once. Trimming cost V 2 bases and J 1 base, with 11 bases left between them. The CDR3 is made up of 14 amino acids. CDR1 is DFQATT and CDR2 is SNEGSKA in the germline V gene (reference sequence). To note about this clonotype: Antigen: not known.

Sequences were obtained from blood. The source of this sequence is a girl aged 2 to 9 with multiple sclerosis. The chain couples TRBV20-1 to TRBJ2-5; TRBD1 is a possible D gene (5 bases). CDR3 residues: CSARYWQGQETQYF. DNA for the CDR3: TGCAGTGCTAGATACTGGCAGGGCCAAGAGACCCAGTACTTC.